The sequence of this TCR beta chain was determined in a study of PD-L1 blockade in urothelial cancer. Study-level background: Enrolled patients had been treated previously with 0 to 3 chemotherapy regimens. Blood drawn 3 weeks (second dose) and 6 weeks after treatment start was analyzed. Blood-derived samples held a median around 140,000 T cells. Study outcomes and limitations: Tumor-associated blood clones were expanded more by durable-benefit patients at 3 weeks.

Time point indicated: pretreatment peripheral blood. From germline, CDR1 is SEHNR and CDR2 FQNEAQ (reference sequence). There are 15 residues in the CDR3. J was trimmed by 6 bases and V by 7 bases; bases with no gene match: 11. The method was immunoSEQ multiplex PCR; TCRdb's version includes in-frame clones alone and lacks a portion of them. The data hold about 86,000 clones, with approximately 81% observed a single time. Regarding this clone: Its matching antigen is unknown.

This TCR was recovered from a man in his fifties or sixties with urothelial cancer. Sequenced material: PBMCs, taken around atezolizumab (anti-PD-L1) treatment. J is TRBJ2-1 and V is TRBV7-9; 8 nucleotides align to TRBD1. The CDR3 DNA is TGTGCCAGCAATATCGCCGGACAGGGTTCCAATGAGCAGTTCTTC. It yields the protein CASNIAGQGSNEQFF.